These 12 T cell receptor beta chains came from one sample sequenced in a study of lung T cells in sarcoidosis with Löfgren's syndrome. TCRdb re-analysed the reads in MiXCR, keeping a single row per CDR3 protein. The table lists 60,000 to 65,000 distinct CDR3 sequences, around 20% of them singletons. The sequenced material came from CD4+ T cells from PBMCs. Receptors were obtained from a human donor with sarcoidosis (Löfgren's syndrome or another form), or a control subject (not recorded which).

Remarks on this clonotype: Possible read error: a much larger clone is one base away. The chain joins TRBV28 to TRBJ2-1; 8 bases line up with TRBD1. This CDR3 is 16 amino acids long. Germline CDR1 and CDR2: MDHEN and SYDVKM. CDR3: CASSLFDRGKANKQFF. The CDR3 region has the DNA TGTGCCAGCAGTTTATTCGACAGGGGTAAGGCCAATAAGCAGTTCTTC. Based on the CDR3 plus reference TRBV28 and TRBJ2-1, the full variable domain is DVKVTQSSRYLVKRTGEKVFLECVQDMDHENMFWYRQDPGLGLRLIYFSYDVKMKEKGDIPEGYSVSREKKERFSLILESASTNQTSMYLCASSLFDRGKANKQFFGPGTRLTVL.

V and J are TRBV7-2 and TRBJ2-3; D is possibly TRBD1 or TRBD2 (5 bases each). Germline V lookup: CDR1 SGHTA, CDR2 FQGNSA. The CDR3 covers 15 residues. V was pared by 5 bases and J by 6 bases, with 18 bases between. CDR3 residues: CASSLSAGQEDTQYF. In DNA, the CDR3 is TGTGCCAGCAGCCTTAGCGCTGGACAAGAGGATACGCAGTATTTT. Complete variable domain (other parts from reference TRBV7-2 and TRBJ2-3): GAGVSQSPSNKVTEKGKDVELRCDPISGHTALYWYRQSLGQGLEFLIYFQGNSAPDKSGLPSDRFSAERTGGSVSTLTIQRTQQEDSAVYLCASSLSAGQEDTQYFGPGTRLTVL.

A few counts support this clonotype. CDR3 loop: CASSLGPNNEQYF. DNA for the CDR3: TGCGCCAGCAGCTTGGGTCCCAACAACGAGCAGTACTTC. This chain connects TRBV5-1 to TRBJ2-7; D ambiguous. The CDR3 is 13 amino acids. Germline CDR1 is SGHRS and CDR2 is YFSETQ. Trimming pared 0 bases from V and 5 bases from J, leaving 9 bases between.

At least ten counts were recorded for this clonotype. V gene TRBV5-1 combines with J gene TRBJ2-1, with 9 bases matching TRBD1. This CDR3 is built from 16 residues. The germline V gene has CDR1 SGHRS and CDR2 YFSETQ. V shed 3 bases and J 5 bases; nucleotides not matched to a gene: 9. CDR3: CASSSGRDRVDNEQFF. CDR3 sequence (DNA): TGCGCCAGCAGCTCCGGTAGGGACAGGGTCGACAATGAGCAGTTCTTC. The complete variable domain, with remaining parts taken from reference TRBV5-1 and TRBJ2-1, reads KAGVTQTPRYLIKTRGQQVTLSCSPISGHRSVSWYQQTPGQGLQFLFEYFSETQRNKGNFPGRFSGRQFSNSRSEMNVSTLELGDSALYLCASSSGRDRVDNEQFFGPGTRLTVL.

Of note for this clonotype: A much larger clone differs from this one at a single base, so this may be a read error. The gene calls are TRBV20-1 and TRBJ2-3, with 13 bases that match TRBD2. This CDR3 is built from 16 residues. In germline, CDR1 is DFQATT, CDR2 SNEGSKA (reference sequence). Trimming cost V 3 bases and J 8 bases; bases outside gene matches: 11. The CDR3 loop reads CSASRLAGGRRGTQYF. CDR3 nucleotide sequence: TGCAGTGCTAGCCGACTAGCGGGAGGACGCAGAGGTACGCAGTATTTT.

This clonotype was seen many times. The gene calls are TRBV20-1 and TRBJ2-1, with 9 bases fitting TRBD2. The germline V gene encodes CDR1 DFQATT and CDR2 SNEGSKA (reference sequence). Unmatched junction bases numbered 10, after V lost 6 bases and J lost 1 base. The CDR3 is 16 amino acids. CDR3 bases: TGCAGTGCAAGTGTGCGGGAGGGCCGATCCTACAATGAGCAGTTCTTC. It translates to CSASVREGRSYNEQFF.

A note on this clonotype: A clone one base away is much larger, so this may be a read error. The chain combines TRBV6-1 with TRBJ2-7; D is possibly TRBD1 (5 bases). The CDR3 is made up of 13 amino acids. Germline values: CDR1 MNHNS, CDR2 SASEGT. V was cut by 11 bases and J by 0 bases, with 14 bases left in between. DNA of the CDR3: TGTGCCGCTCGCACAGGTGACTCCTACGAGCAGTACTTC. Amino acids: CAARTGDSYEQYF.

V gene TRBV12-3 or TRBV12-4 combines with J gene TRBJ1-3, with D perhaps TRBD1 (6 bases). The CDR3 totals 15 residues. Between the trimmed V and J ends, which lost 6 bases and 0 bases, there was a span of 12 bases. CDR3 bases: TGTGCCAGCAGACGAACAGGGAGCTCTGGAAACACCATATATTTT. This encodes CASRRTGSSGNTIYF.

This clonotype was observed at least ten times. V and J are TRBV6-1 and TRBJ1-6; D is uncertain. The CDR3 covers 15 residues. Trimming left V 0 bases short and J 4 bases short, with 7 bases between. Per the germline V gene, CDR1 is MNHNS and CDR2 is SASEGT. CDR3 sequence: CASSEARQYNSPLHF. Written as DNA, the CDR3 is TGTGCCAGCAGTGAAGCCCGGCAATATAATTCACCCCTCCACTTT.

This clonotype was seen repeatedly, ten times or more. The V and J genes are TRBV19 and TRBJ1-5; 7 nucleotides match TRBD1. The CDR3 spans 15 residues. Germline V lookup: CDR1 LNHDA, CDR2 SQIVND (reference sequence). With 3 bases clipped from V and 6 bases from J, the junction kept 8 bases outside the gene matches. The CDR3: CASSMVASGGQPQHF. The CDR3 DNA reads TGTGCCAGTAGTATGGTCGCGTCAGGGGGTCAGCCCCAGCATTTT.

Of note for this clonotype: A much bigger clone sits one base away, suggesting this may be a read error. This chain uses TRBV18 with TRBJ2-5; TRBD1 is a possible D gene (5 bases). CDR1 is KGHSH, CDR2 LQKENI, per germline. The CDR3 contains 13 residues. The CDR3 coding sequence is TGTGTCAGCTCACCACCTTCGCTTCAGGGCCAGTACTTC. Protein: CVSSPPSLQGQYF.

This clonotype turned up a few times. It may be a read error: a sequence one base away is much more abundant. The CDR3 loop is CASSRELGQGDGYTF. The CDR3 nucleotides are TGTGCCAGCAGCCGAGAACTGGGACAGGGTGATGGCTACACCTTC. This chain links TRBV4-2 with TRBJ1-2, with 9 positions matching TRBD1. With V trimmed by 4 bases and J by 6 bases, 9 bases remained unmatched. The CDR3 contains 15 residues. Germline values: CDR1 LGHNA, CDR2 YNFKEQ.